This is a list of T cell receptor beta chains from one sample in a study of cytomegalovirus exposure and HLA in healthy donors. Libraries were prepared by immunoSEQ multiplex PCR; TCRdb keeps only in-frame clonotypes and omits some of them. The table lists just over 200,000 clones, 55% to 75% of them singletons. The sequencing sample was made of PBMCs. The source of these receptors is a man in his forties in good health and CMV-seropositive. Both conserved end residues are trimmed from each CDR3. The order of the fields is V gene, J gene, D gene, CDR3 length, CDR3 protein. D genes are given only for firm matches.

>TRBV5-1|TRBJ2-7|NA|12
ASRKGEMTYEQY
>TRBV19|TRBJ1-3|TRBD1|15
ATRLIGQGVSGNTIY
>TRBV6-5|TRBJ1-1|NA|11
ASRKGTRPEAF
>TRBV19|TRBJ2-3|NA|15
ASSPLGGAQSTDTQY
>TRBV7-8|TRBJ2-7|NA|9
ASSFGSEQY
>TRBV27|TRBJ1-2|NA|14
ASSLRRGQVQSGYT
>TRBV6-6|TRBJ2-5|TRBD1|12
ASNTLGQGGTQY
>TRBV6-5|TRBJ1-2|NA|10
ASSPGVGGYT
>TRBV5-4|TRBJ2-3|TRBD1|13
ASSTPGQLSDTQY
>TRBV12-5|TRBJ2-3|TRBD2|16
ASGLVTGLAGGGDTQY
>TRBV4-2|TRBJ1-2|NA|13
ASSQDWTSPYGYT
>TRBV4-1|TRBJ2-7|TRBD2|12
ASSPRGGAYEQY
>TRBV4-2|TRBJ1-5|NA|15
ASSQGTEGEESQPQH
>TRBV29-1|TRBJ1-1|NA|11
SAGNGGSAEAF
>TRBV27|TRBJ1-1|NA|11
ASSFGMNTEAF
>TRBV7-6|TRBJ1-1|NA|11
ASSRDMNTEAF
>TRBV6-5|TRBJ1-6|TRBD1|12
ASSYRGTGSPLH
>TRBV19|TRBJ1-1|NA|13
ASSKYRDGNTEAF
>TRBV10-3|TRBJ2-3|NA|12
AISTLSSTDTQY
>TRBV7-2|TRBJ2-1|TRBD2|13
ASSLVAGAYNEQF
>TRBV7-2|TRBJ2-1|TRBD2|13
ASSLLAGTYNEQF
>TRBV5-4|TRBJ2-3|TRBD2|14
ASSLGLAGHTDTQY
>TRBV6-6|TRBJ2-7|TRBD2|10
ASSSGGYEQY
>TRBV10-1|TRBJ1-6|TRBD1|14
ASSDPGQGTNSPLH
>TRBV4-1|TRBJ1-1|NA|14
ASSQERGHRGTEAF
>TRBV5-5|TRBJ1-2|TRBD1|11
ASGATGVGGYT
>TRBV19|TRBJ2-1|TRBD2|13
ASSTAAGGYNEQF